This note documents a single TCR beta chain sequence. TCRdb's copy holds only in-frame clones and misses some; the assay was immunoSEQ multiplex PCR. In the table there are roughly 40,000 clones, about nine tenths of which are singletons. This CDR3 has 15 amino acids. J lost 0 bases, V lost 4 bases, and 4 bases had no gene match. CDR1 and CDR2 from the germline V gene are SGHTA and FQGNSA. This entry comes from a study of T cell changes during pregnancy in multiple sclerosis. Sequences were derived from CD4+ T cells from peripheral blood mononuclear cells, sampled in the first trimester of pregnancy. V is TRBV7-2 and J is TRBJ2-3; 7 bases map to TRBD1. The TCR comes from a female donor in good health, enrolled as a control in a pregnancy study. CDR3 residues: CASSSWTGSTDTQYF. CDR3 DNA: TGTGCCAGCAGCTCGTGGACAGGAAGCACAGATACGCAGTATTTT.